The 5 T cell receptor beta chains given below trace back to one sample, sequenced in a study of blood T cell repertoires in COVID-19. The repertoire was sequenced with immunoSEQ multiplex PCR; TCRdb's copy has only in-frame clones and lacks some. The profile shows some 250,000 clones, about nine tenths of them singletons. The material sequenced was peripheral blood. Receptors were obtained from a man aged 25-45 years who had recovered from COVID-19.

This chain links TRBV5-1 with TRBJ1-3; TRBD1 aligns across 8 bases. Germline CDR1 reads SGHRS; CDR2 reads YFSETQ. This CDR3 spans 17 amino acids. The trim removed 6 bases at V and 0 bases at J, leaving 11 bases unmatched. CDR3 region: CASTPTGQGPSGNTIYF. CDR3 bases: TGCGCCAGCACCCCCACTGGACAGGGCCCCTCTGGAAACACCATATATTTT.

V gene TRBV4-1 combines with J gene TRBJ2-7; tentatively, D is TRBD2 (5 bases). The CDR3 runs 13 residues. CDR1 is MGHRA, CDR2 YSYEKL, per germline. Trimming pared 0 bases from V and 7 bases from J, leaving 10 bases between. In DNA, the CDR3 is TGCGCCAGCAGCCAAGATAGGGAGCGGGAGCAGTACTTC. The encoded protein is CASSQDREREQYF.

This clone was found once. The rearrangement joins TRBV4-1 to TRBJ1-5, with D tentatively TRBD1 (5 bases). Germline V gives CDR1 MGHRA, CDR2 YSYEKL. This CDR3 has 17 amino acids. Deletions cut 0 bases from V and 9 bases from J, with 21 bases between. CDR3 protein: CASSQDGEWGVRWPQHF. CDR3 in DNA: TGCGCCAGCAGCCAAGATGGAGAATGGGGCGTTCGGTGGCCCCAGCATTTT.

This sequence joins TRBV7-9 and TRBJ1-1; D is perhaps TRBD1 (6 bases). Trimming cost V 1 base and J 3 bases, with 12 bases left between them. This CDR3 comprises 15 residues. Germline V gene lookup returns CDR1 SEHNR and CDR2 FQNEAQ (reference sequence). The CDR3: CASSLVPGVDTEAFF. The CDR3 DNA reads as TGTGCCAGCAGCTTAGTTCCAGGGGTTGACACTGAAGCTTTCTTT. The full variable domain, rest sourced from reference TRBV7-9 and TRBJ1-1, is DTGVSQNPRHKITKRGQNVTFRCDPISEHNRLYWYRQTLGQGPEFLTYFQNEAQLEKSRLLSDRFSAERPKGSFSTLEIQRTEQGDSAMYLCASSLVPGVDTEAFFGQGTRLTVV.

The rearrangement links TRBV19 to TRBJ1-6; TRBD1 might be the D (6 bases). Trimming stripped 9 bases from V and 7 bases from J, with 19 bases between. Germline CDR1 LNHDA, CDR2 SQIVND (reference sequence). CDR3 length: 15 residues. CDR3 in DNA: TGTGCCAGCGGTAAGGGGGATTTTTGGAATTCACCCCTCCACTTT. This codes for CASGKGDFWNSPLHF.